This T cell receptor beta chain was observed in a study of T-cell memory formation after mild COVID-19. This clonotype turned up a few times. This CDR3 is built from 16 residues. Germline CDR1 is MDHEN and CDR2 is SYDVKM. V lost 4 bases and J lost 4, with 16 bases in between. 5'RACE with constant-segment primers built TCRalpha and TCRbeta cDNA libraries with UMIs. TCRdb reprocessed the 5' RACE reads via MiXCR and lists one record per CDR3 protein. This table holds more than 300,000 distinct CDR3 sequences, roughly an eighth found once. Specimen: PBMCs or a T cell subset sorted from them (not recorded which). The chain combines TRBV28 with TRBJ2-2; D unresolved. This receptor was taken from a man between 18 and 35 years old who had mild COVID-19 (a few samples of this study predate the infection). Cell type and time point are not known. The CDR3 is CASSSHPQASTGELFF. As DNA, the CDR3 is TGTGCCAGCAGTTCCCACCCCCAGGCAAGCACCGGGGAGCTGTTTTTT.